This TCR beta chain was captured in a study of T cell responses to AZD1222 COVID-19 vaccine. Study results and limitations: Per reports, nearly half of all spike-specific TCRs target regions that are unmutated in variants. Donor demographics were predominantly white British with a female majority; clonal diversity may be underestimated. At 160-218 and 743-854, vaccine-associated CD4 TCRs were dominant, and they spanned spike.

Deletions cut 6 bases from V and 0 bases from J, with 15 bases between. Germline V gene sequence: CDR1 MNHEY, CDR2 SVGAGI. The CDR3 is 15 amino acids. The data were produced by immunoSEQ multiplex PCR, yet TCRdb's version contains in-frame clones alone and is incomplete. The sample carries 130,000 or so clones, around 90% recorded once. As to this clone: Its antigen is not known.

The sample consisted of peripheral blood, taken on day 0 of AZD1222 vaccination. This chain uses TRBV6-5 with TRBJ2-7; D might be TRBD1 (6 bases). The sequence came from an adult in good health. The CDR3 region is CASSLRDISSYEQYF. DNA for the CDR3: TGTGCCAGCAGCCTGAGGGACATCAGCTCCTACGAGCAGTACTTC.